This T cell receptor (beta chain) is from a study of control samples from healthy donors and cancer patients. TCRdb's table, derived via immunoSEQ multiplex PCR, lists solely in-frame clones and lacks some. The sample shows fewer than 50,000 clones, about 92% of them seen only once. The CDR3 extends over 12 amino acids. From germline, CDR1 is SGHNT and CDR2 YYREEE (reference sequence). The ends were cut back, 3 bases at V and 6 bases at J, with 10 bases in the middle. Sequencing input: PBMCs. The TCR was taken from a young man with colorectal cancer. V is TRBV5-4 and J is TRBJ2-7, with D uncertain. CDR3 protein: CASSSWNTEQYF. Written as DNA, the CDR3 is TGTGCCAGCAGCTCCTGGAATACCGAGCAGTACTTC.